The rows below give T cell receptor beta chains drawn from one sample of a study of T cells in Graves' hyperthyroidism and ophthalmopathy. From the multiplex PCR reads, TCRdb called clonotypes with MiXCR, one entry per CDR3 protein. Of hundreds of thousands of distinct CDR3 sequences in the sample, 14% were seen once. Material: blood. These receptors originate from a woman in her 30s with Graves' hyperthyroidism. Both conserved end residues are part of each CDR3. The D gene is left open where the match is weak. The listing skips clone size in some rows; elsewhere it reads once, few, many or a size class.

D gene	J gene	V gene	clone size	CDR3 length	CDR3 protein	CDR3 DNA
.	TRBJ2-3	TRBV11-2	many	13	CASSGELRDTQYF	TGTGCCAGCAGCGGAGAGTTACGGGATACGCAGTATTTT
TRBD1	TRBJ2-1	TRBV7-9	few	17	CASSPGTGGEDYNEQFF	TGTGCCAGCAGCCCAGGGACAGGGGGCGAAGACTACAATGAGCAGTTCTTC
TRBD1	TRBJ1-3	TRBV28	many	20	CASRTFNRDRGFASGNTIYF	TGTGCCAGCAGGACCTTCAACCGGGACAGGGGCTTTGCATCTGGAAACACCATATATTTT
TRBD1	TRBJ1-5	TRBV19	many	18	CASTSRRTGGYSNQPQHF	TGTGCCAGTACCTCCAGGAGGACAGGGGGTTATAGCAATCAGCCCCAGCATTTT
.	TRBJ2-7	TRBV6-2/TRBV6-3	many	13	CASRSDTYYEQYF	TGTGCCAGCAGATCGGACACGTACTACGAGCAGTACTTC
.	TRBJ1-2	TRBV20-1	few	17	CSARESGDGSLRGGYTF	TGCAGTGCTAGAGAAAGTGGGGACGGCAGCCTCCGGGGGGGCTACACCTTC
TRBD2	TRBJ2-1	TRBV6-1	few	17	CASSESWREVSYNEQFF	TGTGCCAGCAGTGAATCCTGGCGGGAGGTCTCCTACAATGAGCAGTTCTTC
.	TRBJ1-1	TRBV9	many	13	CASSADQNTEAFF	TGTGCCAGCAGCGCCGATCAGAACACTGAAGCTTTCTTT
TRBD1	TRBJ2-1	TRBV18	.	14	CASSLRQGMNEQFF	TGTGCCAGCTCATTAAGACAGGGCATGAATGAGCAGTTCTTC
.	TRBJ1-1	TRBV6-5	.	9	CEAGTEAFF	TGTGAAGCAGGTACTGAAGCTTTCTTT
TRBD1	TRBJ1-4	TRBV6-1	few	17	CASSSDRAGATNEKLFF	TGTGCCAGCAGTTCCGACAGGGCGGGCGCAACTAATGAAAAACTGTTTTTT
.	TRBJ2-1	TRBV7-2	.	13	CAGSFSSFNEQFF	TGTGCCGGCAGCTTCTCGTCTTTCAATGAGCAGTTCTTC
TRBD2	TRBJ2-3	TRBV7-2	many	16	CASSFMVAGGADTQYF	TGTGCCAGCAGCTTCATGGTAGCGGGAGGGGCAGATACGCAGTATTTT
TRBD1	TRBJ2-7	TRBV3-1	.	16	CASSLSTGAGGKGQYF	TGTGCCAGCAGCCTTTCGACAGGGGCCGGTGGCAAGGGGCAGTACTTC
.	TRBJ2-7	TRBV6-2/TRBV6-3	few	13	CASSYLRAHEQYF	TGTGCCAGCAGTTACCTCCGGGCCCACGAGCAGTACTTC
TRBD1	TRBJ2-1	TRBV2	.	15	CASVWGATGGNEQFF	TGTGCCAGCGTCTGGGGGGCGACAGGGGGCAATGAGCAGTTCTTC
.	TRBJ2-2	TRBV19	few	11	CASSKSGELFF	TGTGCCAGTAGTAAGTCCGGGGAGCTGTTTTTT
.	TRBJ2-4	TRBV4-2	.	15	CANSMADGAKNIQYF	TGTGCCAACAGTATGGCCGACGGGGCCAAAAACATTCAGTACTTC
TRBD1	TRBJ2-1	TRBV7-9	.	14	CASSIRDRVAEQFF	TGTGCCAGCAGCATCCGGGACAGGGTGGCTGAGCAGTTCTTC
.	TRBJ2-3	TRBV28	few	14	CASQRGWGTDTQYF	TGTGCCAGCCAAAGGGGATGGGGCACAGATACGCAGTATTTT
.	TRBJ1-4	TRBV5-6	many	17	CASSLSGPYATNEKLFF	TGTGCCAGCAGCTTGAGTGGACCCTATGCAACTAATGAAAAACTGTTTTTT
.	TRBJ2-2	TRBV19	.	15	CASSMGRMNTGELFF	TGTGCCAGTAGTATGGGGCGGATGAACACCGGGGAGCTGTTTTTT
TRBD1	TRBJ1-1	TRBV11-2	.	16	CACTTGSAGGENEAFF	TGTGCCTGCACGACGGGATCGGCAGGGGGGGAGAATGAAGCTTTCTTT
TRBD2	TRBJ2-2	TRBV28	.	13	CASSSGSAGELFF	TGTGCCAGCAGTAGCGGGAGCGCCGGGGAGCTGTTTTTT
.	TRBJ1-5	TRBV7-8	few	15	CASSLEDLENQPQHF	TGTGCCAGCAGCTTAGAGGATTTGGAGAATCAGCCCCAGCATTTT
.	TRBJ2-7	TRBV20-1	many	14	CSAREWRRSYEQYF	TGCAGTGCTAGAGAGTGGCGGAGGAGTTACGAGCAGTACTTC
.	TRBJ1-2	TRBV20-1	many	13	CSAYQTDADGYTF	TGCAGTGCTTACCAGACAGACGCAGATGGCTACACCTTC
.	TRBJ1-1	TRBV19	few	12	CASSLNRAAAFF	TGTGCCAGCTCTCTCAACAGGGCGGCAGCTTTCTTT
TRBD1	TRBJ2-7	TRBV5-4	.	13	CASSATGSYEQYF	TGTGCCAGCAGCGCGACAGGGTCTTACGAGCAGTACTTC
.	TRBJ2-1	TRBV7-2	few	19	CASSLGGRVGGGSYNEQFF	TGTGCCAGCAGCTTAGGGGGTCGGGTTGGGGGAGGCTCCTACAATGAGCAGTTCTTC
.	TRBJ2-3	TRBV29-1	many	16	CSVEDGLGRTGDTQYF	TGCAGCGTTGAAGATGGGCTAGGGAGGACAGGCGATACGCAGTATTTT
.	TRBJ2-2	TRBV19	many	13	CASTASEGGELFF	TGTGCCAGTACGGCTAGCGAGGGCGGGGAGCTGTTTTTT
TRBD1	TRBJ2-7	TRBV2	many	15	CASNLPGDRAHEQYF	TGTGCCAGCAATCTACCAGGGGACAGGGCGCACGAGCAGTACTTC
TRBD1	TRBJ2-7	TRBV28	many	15	CASSLGGTGPYEQYF	TGTGCCAGCAGTTTAGGGGGGACAGGGCCCTACGAGCAGTACTTC
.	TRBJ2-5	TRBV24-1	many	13	CATSAGVSETQYF	TGTGCCACCAGTGCGGGGGTATCAGAGACCCAGTACTTC
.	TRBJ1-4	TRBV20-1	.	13	CSALGREGEKLFF	TGCAGTGCTCTCGGGCGGGAGGGGGAAAAACTGTTTTTT
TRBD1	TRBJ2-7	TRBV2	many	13	CARGGDRGHEQYF	TGTGCCAGAGGGGGGGACAGGGGGCACGAGCAGTACTTC
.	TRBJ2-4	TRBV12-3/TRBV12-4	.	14	CASSYAGPKNIQYF	TGTGCCAGCAGTTACGCAGGGCCCAAAAACATTCAGTACTTC
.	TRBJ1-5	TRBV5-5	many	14	CASSLLRWGQPQHF	TGTGCCAGCAGCTTGCTCAGGTGGGGTCAGCCCCAGCATTTT
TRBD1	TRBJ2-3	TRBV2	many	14	CASRAGTETDTQYF	TGTGCCAGCAGGGCCGGGACAGAAACGGATACGCAGTATTTT
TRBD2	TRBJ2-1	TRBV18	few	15	CASSPIGGFDNEQFF	TGTGCCAGCTCACCAATCGGGGGGTTTGACAATGAGCAGTTCTTC
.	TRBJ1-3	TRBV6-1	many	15	CASSGATFSGNTIYF	TGTGCCAGCAGTGGAGCTACCTTCTCTGGAAACACCATATATTTT
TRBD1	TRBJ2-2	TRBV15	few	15	CATSRNTGATGELFF	TGTGCCACCAGCAGAAATACAGGGGCCACCGGGGAGCTGTTTTTT
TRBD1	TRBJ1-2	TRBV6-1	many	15	CASSEAGQGTGGYTF	TGTGCCAGCAGTGAAGCCGGACAGGGGACGGGTGGCTACACCTTC
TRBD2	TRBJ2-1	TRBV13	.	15	CASSKAMREWDEQFF	TGTGCCAGCAGCAAGGCCATGCGGGAGTGGGATGAGCAGTTCTTC
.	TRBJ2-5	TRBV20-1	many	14	CSASKASVQETQYF	TGCAGTGCTAGCAAGGCTAGCGTACAAGAGACCCAGTACTTC
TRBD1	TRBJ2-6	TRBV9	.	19	CASSAAGQGIGSGANVLTF	TGTGCCAGCAGCGCAGCAGGACAGGGGATAGGTTCTGGGGCCAACGTCCTGACTTTC
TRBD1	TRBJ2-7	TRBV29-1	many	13	CSAKDRVDYEQYF	TGCAGCGCCAAGGACAGGGTTGACTACGAGCAGTACTTC
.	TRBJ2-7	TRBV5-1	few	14	CASSLAGGSDEQYF	TGCGCCAGCAGCTTGGCTGGGGGCAGCGACGAGCAGTACTTC
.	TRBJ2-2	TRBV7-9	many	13	CASSLEYTGELFF	TGTGCCAGCAGCTTAGAATACACCGGGGAGCTGTTTTTT
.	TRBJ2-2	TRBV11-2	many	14	CASSNSHFTGELFF	TGTGCCAGCAGCAACAGTCACTTCACCGGGGAGCTGTTTTTT
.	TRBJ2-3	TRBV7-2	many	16	CASSAIGAGTGDTQYF	TGTGCCAGCAGCGCAATAGGGGCGGGAACTGGAGATACGCAGTATTTT
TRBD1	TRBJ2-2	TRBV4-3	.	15	CASSQEGTVAVELFF	TGCGCCAGCAGCCAAGAAGGGACAGTAGCCGTGGAGCTGTTTTTT
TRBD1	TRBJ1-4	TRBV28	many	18	CASNFDRASDIANEKLFF	TGTGCCAGCAACTTCGACAGGGCTAGCGACATCGCTAATGAAAAACTGTTTTTT
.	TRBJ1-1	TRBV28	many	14	CASSSHTVYTEAFF	TGTGCCAGCAGTTCCCATACAGTTTACACTGAAGCTTTCTTT
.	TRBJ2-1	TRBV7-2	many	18	CASSQRIPAPPSNNEQFF	TGTGCCAGCAGCCAACGCATCCCCGCTCCCCCGAGCAACAATGAGCAGTTCTTC